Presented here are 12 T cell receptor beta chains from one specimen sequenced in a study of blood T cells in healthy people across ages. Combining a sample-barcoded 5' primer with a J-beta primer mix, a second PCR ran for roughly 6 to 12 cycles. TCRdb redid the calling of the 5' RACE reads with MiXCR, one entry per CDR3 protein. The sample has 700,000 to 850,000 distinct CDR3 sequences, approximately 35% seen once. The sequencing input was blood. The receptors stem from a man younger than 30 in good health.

The CDR3 sequence is CSARGAANNEQYF. Here the CDR3 DNA reads TGCAGTGCTAGAGGAGCAGCGAACAATGAGCAGTACTTC. V and J are TRBV20-1 and TRBJ2-5; D is uncertain. From germline, CDR1 is DFQATT and CDR2 SNEGSKA (reference sequence). The CDR3 has 13 amino acids. Trimming stripped 1 base from V and 11 bases from J, with 17 bases between.

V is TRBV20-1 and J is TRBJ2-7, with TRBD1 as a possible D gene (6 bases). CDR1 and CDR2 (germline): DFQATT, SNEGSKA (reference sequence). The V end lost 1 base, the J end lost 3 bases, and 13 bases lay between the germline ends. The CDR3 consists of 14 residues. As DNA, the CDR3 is TGCAGTGCTAGAGTAGAACAGGGCCACTACGAGCAGTACTTC. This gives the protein CSARVEQGHYEQYF.

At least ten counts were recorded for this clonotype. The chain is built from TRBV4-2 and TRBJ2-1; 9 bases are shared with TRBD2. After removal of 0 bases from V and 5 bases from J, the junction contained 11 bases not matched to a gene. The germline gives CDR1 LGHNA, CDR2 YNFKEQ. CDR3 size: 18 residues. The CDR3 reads CASSQDSGAGGLHNEQFF. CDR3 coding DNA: TGTGCCAGCAGCCAAGATTCGGGAGCGGGGGGTCTCCACAATGAGCAGTTCTTC.

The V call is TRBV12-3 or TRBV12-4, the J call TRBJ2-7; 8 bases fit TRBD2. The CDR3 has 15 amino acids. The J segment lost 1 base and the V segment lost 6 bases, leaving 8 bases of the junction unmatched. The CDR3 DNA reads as TGTGCCAGCAGCCCTAGAAGCGGGGGTTCCTACGAGCAGTACTTC. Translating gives CASSPRSGGSYEQYF.

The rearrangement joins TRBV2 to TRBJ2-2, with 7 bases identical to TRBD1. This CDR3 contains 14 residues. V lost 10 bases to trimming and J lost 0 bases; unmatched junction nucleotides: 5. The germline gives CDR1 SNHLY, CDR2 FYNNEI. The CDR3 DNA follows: TGTGCCATCGCTGACAGGGCGAACACCGGGGAGCTGTTTTTT. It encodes CAIADRANTGELFF.

CDR3: CASSSLGTGLDEQYF. CDR3 DNA: TGTGCCAGCAGTTCCCTCGGGACTGGGTTAGACGAGCAGTACTTC. This chain links TRBV27 with TRBJ2-5, with a tentative D call TRBD2 (6 bases). The J call is uncertain, as TRBJ2-7 better fits the DNA end. CDR1 is MNHEY, CDR2 SMNVEV, per germline (reference sequence). This CDR3 contains 15 residues.

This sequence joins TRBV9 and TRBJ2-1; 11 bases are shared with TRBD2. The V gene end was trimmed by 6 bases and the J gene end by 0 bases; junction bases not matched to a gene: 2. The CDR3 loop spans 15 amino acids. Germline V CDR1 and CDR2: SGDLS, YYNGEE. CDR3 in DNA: TGTGCCAGCACGGGGACTAGCGGCTCCTACAATGAGCAGTTCTTC. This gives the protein CASTGTSGSYNEQFF.

As DNA, the CDR3 is TGTGCCAGCGGAACCTCCGTACGGGGTGAAAAACTGTTTTTT. Encoded protein: CASGTSVRGEKLFF. The rearrangement links TRBV12-3 or TRBV12-4 to TRBJ1-4; D ambiguous. The V end was cut by 8 bases, the J end by 7 bases, with 17 bases between. This CDR3 is built from 14 residues.

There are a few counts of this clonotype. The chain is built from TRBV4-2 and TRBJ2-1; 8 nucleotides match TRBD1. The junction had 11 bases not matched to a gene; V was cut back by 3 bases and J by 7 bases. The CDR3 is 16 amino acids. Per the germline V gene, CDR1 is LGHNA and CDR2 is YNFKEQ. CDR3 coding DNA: TGTGCCAGCAGCCATGTATGGACAGGGTCGGGTAATGAGCAGTTCTTC. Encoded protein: CASSHVWTGSGNEQFF.

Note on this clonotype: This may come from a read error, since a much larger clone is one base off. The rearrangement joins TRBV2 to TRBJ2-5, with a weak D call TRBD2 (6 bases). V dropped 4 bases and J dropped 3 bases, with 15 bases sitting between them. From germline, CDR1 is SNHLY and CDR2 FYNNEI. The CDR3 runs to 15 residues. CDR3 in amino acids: CASSASQGGEETQYF. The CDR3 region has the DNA TGTGCCAGCAGTGCGAGCCAGGGCGGGGAAGAGACCCAGTACTTC.

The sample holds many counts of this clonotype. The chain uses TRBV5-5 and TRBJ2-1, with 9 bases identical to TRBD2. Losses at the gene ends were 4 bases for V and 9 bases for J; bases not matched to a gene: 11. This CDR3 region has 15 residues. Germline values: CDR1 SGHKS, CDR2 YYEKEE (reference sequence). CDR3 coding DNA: TGTGCCAGCAGCGGGCTGGCGGGGGGGCATCGTGAGCAGTTCTTC. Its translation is CASSGLAGGHREQFF.

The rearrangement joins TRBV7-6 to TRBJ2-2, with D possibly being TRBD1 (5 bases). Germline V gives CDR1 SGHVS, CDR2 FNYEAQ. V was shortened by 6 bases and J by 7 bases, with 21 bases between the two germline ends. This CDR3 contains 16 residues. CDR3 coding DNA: TGTGCCAGCAGTTTACCCCCAGGGTACTTCGTCGGGGAGCTGTTTTTT. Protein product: CASSLPPGYFVGELFF.